Following are 18 T cell receptor beta chains from one sample sequenced in a study of early T cells in non-severe SARS-CoV-2 infection. TCRdb itself ran the 5' RACE reads through MiXCR, one entry per CDR3 protein. The sample lists 35,000 to 40,000 distinct CDR3 sequences, 3% to 4.5% occurring once. Sequencing was carried out using whole blood. The receptors here all came from an adult who was a healthcare worker with PCR-confirmed SARS-CoV-2 infection or an uninfected control (not recorded which).

This clonotype showed up just a few times. V and J are TRBV14 and TRBJ1-1; D remains unclear. Germline V gene lookup returns CDR1 SGHDN and CDR2 FVKESK. The CDR3 runs to 11 residues. The V end was cut by 3 bases, the J end by 9 bases, with 8 bases between. The CDR3 region is CASSHGVKAFF. The CDR3, as DNA: TGTGCCAGCAGCCACGGGGTCAAAGCTTTCTTT.

This clonotype was picked up many times. The chain uses TRBV7-2 and TRBJ2-7; D is perhaps TRBD1 (6 bases). Germline CDR1 SGHTA, CDR2 FQGNSA. The CDR3 is 15 residues long. V was clipped by 2 bases and J by 3 bases, with 14 bases between them. CDR3 loop: CASSLSQGRGYEQYV. The DNA for the CDR3 is TGTGCCAGCAGCTTATCCCAGGGCAGGGGCTACGAGCAGTACGTC.

This clonotype was detected many times. The V call is TRBV6-5, the J call TRBJ2-1; D may be TRBD2 (6 bases). Germline V gives CDR1 MNHEY, CDR2 SVGAGI. The CDR3 contains 17 residues. Trimming removed 5 bases from V and 3 bases from J, with 20 bases in between. The CDR3 nucleotides read TGTGCCAGCAGTCCCACTAGCCGGTCGGGGCTCTACAATGAGCAGTTCTTC. Translating gives CASSPTSRSGLYNEQFF.

This clonotype has ten or more counts. J is TRBJ1-1 and V is TRBV28; D not resolved. V was shortened by 7 bases and J by 10 bases, with 19 bases between the two germline ends. CDR3 length: 13 residues. Germline V gene data show CDR1 as MDHEN and CDR2 as SYDVKM. This chain's CDR3 is CASMAGTLDRAFF. As DNA, the CDR3 is TGTGCCAGCATGGCGGGAACCCTTGATAGAGCTTTCTTT.

This clonotype was picked up a small number of times. V gene TRBV5-4 combines with J gene TRBJ2-5; TRBD1 matches at 11 bases. Losses at the gene ends were 9 bases for V and 3 bases for J; bases not matched to a gene: 4. CDR3 length: 13 amino acids. Per germline, CDR1 SGHNT and CDR2 YYREEE (reference sequence). The CDR3 here is CAIRTGGKETQYF. For the CDR3, the DNA is TGTGCCATAAGGACAGGGGGCAAAGAGACCCAGTACTTC. The full variable domain, completed using reference TRBV5-4 and TRBJ2-5, is ETGVTQSPTHLIKTRGQQVTLRCSSQSGHNTVSWYQQALGQGPQFIFQYYREEENGRGNFPPRFSGLQFPNYSSELNVNALELDDSALYLCAIRTGGKETQYFGPGTRLLVL.

This chain links TRBV29-1 with TRBJ2-2, with D unresolved. Germline CDR1 SQVTM, CDR2 ANQGSEA. The V end was cut by 1 base, the J end by 2 bases, with 2 bases between. The CDR3 extends over 12 amino acids. Written as DNA, the CDR3 is TGCAGCGTTGAAGGAAACACCGGGGAGCTGTTTTTT. Translating it yields CSVEGNTGELFF.

This clonotype has a count of ten or more. This chain joins TRBV20-1 and TRBJ2-3; 8 bases fit TRBD2. This CDR3 region has 16 residues. Germline V lookup: CDR1 DFQATT, CDR2 SNEGSKA (reference sequence). The junction had 12 bases not matched to a gene; V was cut back by 4 bases and J by 3 bases. CDR3 nucleotides: TGCAGTGCTACCCGAGGTAGCGGGATAAGTACAGATACGCAGTATTTT. Amino acid sequence: CSATRGSGISTDTQYF.

The V call is TRBV21-1, the J call TRBJ1-2; the D call TRBD1 from the table was never checked on the DNA. TRBV21-1 is a pseudogene. The CDR3 covers 15 residues. The CDR3 DNA sequence: TGTGCCAGCAGCAACGGGGACAGAATTGACTATGGCTACACCTTC. Encoded protein: CASSNGDRIDYGYTF.

This chain joins TRBV7-2 and TRBJ2-3; D perhaps matches TRBD2 (6 bases). Germline V gene data show CDR1 as SGHTA and CDR2 as FQGNSA. V gave up 7 bases and J gave up 5 bases, with 31 bases separating them. The CDR3 runs to 19 residues. DNA for the CDR3: TGTGCCAGCACCCTAGGTCTAGGAGGGGTAGTCTTGGTCGGAGATACGCAGTATTTT. This translates into CASTLGLGGVVLVGDTQYF.

At least ten counts were recorded for this clonotype. The chain is built from TRBV10-2 and TRBJ2-7, with D possibly matching TRBD2 (6 bases). Trimming removed 2 bases from V and 0 bases from J, with 11 bases in between. CDR1 and CDR2 (germline): WSHSY, SAAADI. The CDR3 is 15 amino acids. The CDR3 coding sequence is TGCGCCAGCAGTGAGCCCGTCGGGGGCTCCTACGAGCAGTACGTC. This codes for CASSEPVGGSYEQYV.

This clonotype was counted many times. The chain combines TRBV4-3 with TRBJ2-7, with TRBD1 as a possible D gene (5 bases). The CDR3 runs to 14 residues. Germline V gene sequence: CDR1 LGHNA, CDR2 YSLEER. Trimming left V 4 bases short and J 3 bases short, with 13 bases between. DNA of the CDR3: TGCGCCAGCAGCCGCAGCCGCCAGGGCTACGAGCAGTACTTC. Encoded protein: CASSRSRQGYEQYF.

This clonotype showed up many times. This chain uses TRBV6-1 with TRBJ2-7; D is perhaps TRBD2 (5 bases). Germline-derived CDR1 and CDR2 are MNHNS and SASEGT. The length of the CDR3 is 13 residues. Deletions cut 5 bases from V and 2 bases from J, with 10 bases between. This CDR3 reads CASSTGVTYEQYF. The CDR3 coding sequence is TGTGCCAGCAGTACCGGGGTAACCTACGAGCAGTACTTC.

In its sample, this clonotype was seen many times. This chain uses TRBV21-1 with TRBJ2-7; the table gives TRBD2 as D, unverified against the DNA. TRBV21-1 is a documented pseudogene. This CDR3 region has 11 residues. The CDR3 reads CASSRGGEQYF. CDR3 nucleotide sequence: TGTGCCAGCAGCAGGGGAGGCGAGCAGTACTTC.

The chain carries TRBV4-3 and TRBJ2-3; D is unresolved. There are 15 residues in the CDR3. Germline-derived CDR1 and CDR2 are LGHNA and YSLEER. V dropped 0 bases and J dropped 4 bases, with 11 bases sitting between them. CDR3: CASSQDLDVADTQYF. The CDR3 nucleotides are TGCGCCAGCAGCCAAGATCTAGATGTGGCAGATACGCAGTATTTT.

This clonotype was found many times. This chain joins TRBV7-2 and TRBJ1-1; D is uncertain. V lost 1 base, J lost 8 bases, and 14 bases lay in between. Looked up from germline, CDR1 is SGHTA and CDR2 is FQGNSA. CDR3 length: 14 residues. CDR3 coding DNA: TGTGCCAGCAGCTTAGAAACCGCCTTTGGAGAAGCTTTCTTT. It translates to CASSLETAFGEAFF. Using reference TRBV7-2 and TRBJ1-1 for the parts outside the CDR3, the full variable domain is GAGVSQSPSNKVTEKGKDVELRCDPISGHTALYWYRQSLGQGLEFLIYFQGNSAPDKSGLPSDRFSAERTGGSVSTLTIQRTQQEDSAVYLCASSLETAFGEAFFGQGTRLTVV.

This clonotype showed up many times. This chain uses TRBV3-1 with TRBJ1-1; D perhaps matches TRBD1 (5 bases). With 2 bases removed from V and 6 bases from J, the gap between germline ends came to 13 bases. Germline V gene lookup returns CDR1 LGHDT and CDR2 YNNKEL (reference sequence). There are 14 residues in the CDR3. CDR3 DNA sequence: TGTGCCAGCAGCCAAAAGGCGGGGGGTGCTGAAGCTTTCTTT. It translates to CASSQKAGGAEAFF.

This clonotype came up many times. The chain has TRBV6-2 or TRBV6-3 and TRBJ2-7; D might be TRBD1 or TRBD2, each matching 6 bases. Germline loops: CDR1 MNHEY, CDR2 SVGEGT. The CDR3 covers 15 residues. V was pared by 4 bases and J by 6 bases, with 19 bases between. This CDR3 is CASSSPGASWSEQYV. The CDR3 DNA follows: TGTGCCAGCAGTTCCCCGGGGGCTAGTTGGAGCGAGCAGTACGTC.

This clonotype has ten or more counts. This rearrangement joins TRBV5-1 to TRBJ1-6; D unresolved. With 4 bases removed from V and 7 bases from J, the gap between germline ends came to 15 bases. The CDR3 is 15 amino acids. The germline CDR1 and CDR2 sequences are SGHRS and YFSETQ. This CDR3 is CASSQLHGENSPLHF. For the CDR3, the DNA is TGCGCCAGCAGCCAACTCCACGGGGAAAATTCACCCCTCCACTTT.